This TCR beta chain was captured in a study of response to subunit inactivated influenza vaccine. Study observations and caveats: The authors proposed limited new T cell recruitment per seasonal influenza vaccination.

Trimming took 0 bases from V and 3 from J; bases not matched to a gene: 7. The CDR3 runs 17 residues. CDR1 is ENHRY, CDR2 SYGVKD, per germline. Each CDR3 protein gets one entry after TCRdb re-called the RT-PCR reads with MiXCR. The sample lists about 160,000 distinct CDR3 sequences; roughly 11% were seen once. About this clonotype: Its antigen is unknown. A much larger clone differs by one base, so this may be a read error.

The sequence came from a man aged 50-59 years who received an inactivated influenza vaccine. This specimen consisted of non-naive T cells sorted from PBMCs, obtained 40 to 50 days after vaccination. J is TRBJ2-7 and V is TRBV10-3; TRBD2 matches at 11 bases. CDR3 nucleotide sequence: TGTGCCATCAGTGAGTCGATTAGACTAGCGGGGTACTACGAGCAGTACTTC. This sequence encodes CAISESIRLAGYYEQYF.